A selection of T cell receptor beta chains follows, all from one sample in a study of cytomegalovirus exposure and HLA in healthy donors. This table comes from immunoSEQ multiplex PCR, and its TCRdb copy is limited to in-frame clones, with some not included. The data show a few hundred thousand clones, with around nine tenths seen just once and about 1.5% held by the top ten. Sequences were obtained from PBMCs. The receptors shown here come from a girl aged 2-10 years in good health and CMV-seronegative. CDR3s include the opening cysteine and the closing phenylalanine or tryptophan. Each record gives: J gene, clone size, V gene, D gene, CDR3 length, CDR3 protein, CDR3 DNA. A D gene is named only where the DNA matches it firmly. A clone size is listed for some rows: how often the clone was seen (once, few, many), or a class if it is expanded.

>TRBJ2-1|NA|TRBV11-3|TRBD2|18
CASSLGGTSGRSYNEQFF
TGTGCCAGCAGCTTAGGTGGGACTAGCGGGCGCTCCTACAATGAGCAGTTCTTC
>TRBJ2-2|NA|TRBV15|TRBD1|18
CATSVVWSGTGVPGELFF
TGTGCCACCAGCGTAGTTTGGTCCGGGACAGGGGTGCCCGGGGAGCTGTTTTTT
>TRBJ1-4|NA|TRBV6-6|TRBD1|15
CASSDRGRVVEKLFF
TGTGCCAGCAGCGACAGGGGCAGGGTGGTGGAAAAACTGTTTTTT
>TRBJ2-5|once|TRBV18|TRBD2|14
CASSPTSGGETQYF
TGTGCCAGCTCACCAACTAGCGGGGGAGAGACCCAGTACTTC
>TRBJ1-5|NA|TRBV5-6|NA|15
CASSLGLQGMPPQHF
TGTGCCAGCAGCTTGGGTCTCCAGGGTATGCCGCCCCAGCATTTT
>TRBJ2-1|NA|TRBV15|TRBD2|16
CATSRGQAGGYNEQFF
TGTGCCACCAGCAGAGGCCAAGCGGGGGGATACAATGAGCAGTTCTTC
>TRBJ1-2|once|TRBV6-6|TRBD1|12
CASTDRGYGYTF
TGTGCCAGCACCGACAGGGGCTATGGCTACACCTTC
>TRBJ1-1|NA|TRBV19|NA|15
CASSAKGDRGTEAFF
TGTGCCAGTAGTGCGAAGGGGGATCGGGGCACTGAAGCTTTCTTT
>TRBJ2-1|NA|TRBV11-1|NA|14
CASSLSGTYNEQFF
TGTGCCAGCAGCTTAAGCGGTACCTACAATGAGCAGTTCTTC
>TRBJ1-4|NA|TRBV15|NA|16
CATSSNRPGVGEKLFF
TGTGCCACCAGCAGTAACCGACCCGGGGTGGGTGAAAAACTGTTTTTT